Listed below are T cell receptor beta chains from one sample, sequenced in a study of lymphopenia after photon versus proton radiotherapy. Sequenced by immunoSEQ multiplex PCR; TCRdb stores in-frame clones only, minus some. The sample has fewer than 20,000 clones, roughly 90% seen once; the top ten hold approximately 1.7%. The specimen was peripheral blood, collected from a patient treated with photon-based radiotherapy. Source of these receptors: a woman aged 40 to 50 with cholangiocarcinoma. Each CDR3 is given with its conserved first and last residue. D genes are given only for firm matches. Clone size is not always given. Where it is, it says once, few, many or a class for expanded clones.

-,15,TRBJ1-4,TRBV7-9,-,TGTGCCAGCAGCCCCGACCGGGTAAGCGACGAAAAACTGTTTTTT,CASSPDRVSDEKLFF
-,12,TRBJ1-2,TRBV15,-,TGTGCCACCCGACAGGTTATAGGGGGCTACACCTTC,CATRQVIGGYTF
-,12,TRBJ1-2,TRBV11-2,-,TGTGCCAGCAGCTTAGATCACGGTGGCTACACCTTC,CASSLDHGGYTF
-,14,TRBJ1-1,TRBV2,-,TGTGCCAGCAGCCCACAGGGTCGGGGCACTGAAGCTTTCTTT,CASSPQGRGTEAFF
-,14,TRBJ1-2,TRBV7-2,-,TGTGCCAGCAGCCCCCCCGACAGAAACTATGGCTACACCTTC,CASSPPDRNYGYTF
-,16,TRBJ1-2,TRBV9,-,TGTGCCAGCAGCGAGATGACGGGTGTTACTAACTATGGCTACACCTTC,CASSEMTGVTNYGYTF
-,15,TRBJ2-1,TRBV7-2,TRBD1,TGTGCCAGCACCACAAGACAGGGCACAGGCAATGAGCAGTTCTTC,CASTTRQGTGNEQFF
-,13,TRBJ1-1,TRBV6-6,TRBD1,TGTGCCAGCACCGCTTCGGGACAGGGGGCAGCTTTCTTT,CASTASGQGAAFF
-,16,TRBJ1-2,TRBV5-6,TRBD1,TGTGCCAGCAGCTTGGTATTCTCCGGGACAGCCTATGGCTACACCTTC,CASSLVFSGTAYGYTF
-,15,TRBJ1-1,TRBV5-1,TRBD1,TGCGCCAGCAGCTGGGGGGACAGACAAAACACTGAAGCTTTCTTT,CASSWGDRQNTEAFF
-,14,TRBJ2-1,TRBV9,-,TGTGCCAGCAGCGTAGCCGGGGCGTACAATGAGCAGTTCTTC,CASSVAGAYNEQFF
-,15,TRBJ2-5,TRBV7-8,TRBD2,TGTGCCAGCAGCTTAGGACTAGCGGGGGTAGAGACCCAGTACTTC,CASSLGLAGVETQYF
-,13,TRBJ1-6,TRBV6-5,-,TGTGCCACTAAGCGGGAGGCGATTTCACCCCTCCACTTT,CATKREAISPLHF
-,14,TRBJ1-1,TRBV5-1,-,TGCGCCAGCAGCTTGGACAGCTTGAACACTGAAGCTTTCTTT,CASSLDSLNTEAFF
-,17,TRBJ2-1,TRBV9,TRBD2,TGTGCCAGCAGCATCGGACTAGCGGGCGGGCCGTACAATGAGCAGTTCTTC,CASSIGLAGGPYNEQFF
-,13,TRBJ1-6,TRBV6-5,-,TGTGCCAGCAGTTTGAAAGGGGTGTCACCCCTCCACTTT,CASSLKGVSPLHF
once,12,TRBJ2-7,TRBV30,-,TGTGCCTGGAGTGCGCTTAGCTACGAGCAGTACTTC,CAWSALSYEQYF
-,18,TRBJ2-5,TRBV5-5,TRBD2,TGTGCCAGCAGTCGTGGCCCTACTAGCGGGGGTCGTCAAGAGACCCAGTACTTC,CASSRGPTSGGRQETQYF
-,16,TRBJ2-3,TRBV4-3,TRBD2,TGCGCCAGCAGCCAAGATTCTAGCGGGAGCTTCGATACGCAGTATTTT,CASSQDSSGSFDTQYF
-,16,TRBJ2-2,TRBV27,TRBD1,TGTGCCAGCAGTTTATCAGGGGGCGGTAGCACCGGGGAGCTGTTTTTT,CASSLSGGGSTGELFF
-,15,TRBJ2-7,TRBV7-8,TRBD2,TGTGCCAGCAGCCCACTAGCGGGAGGGTCCTACGAGCAGTACTTC,CASSPLAGGSYEQYF
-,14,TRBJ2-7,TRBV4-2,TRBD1,TGTGCCAGCAGCCAAGGACAGGGTACCTACGAGCAGTACTTC,CASSQGQGTYEQYF
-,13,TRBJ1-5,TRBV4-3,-,TGCGCCAGCAGCTCGGGGCTATATCAGCCCCAGCATTTT,CASSSGLYQPQHF
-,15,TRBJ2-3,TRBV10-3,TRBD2,TGTGCCATCAGTGGGGGGACTAGCGGGAGAGATACGCAGTATTTT,CAISGGTSGRDTQYF
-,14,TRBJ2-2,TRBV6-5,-,TGTGCCAGCAGTTACTCGAGGATCACCGGGGAGCTGTTTTTT,CASSYSRITGELFF
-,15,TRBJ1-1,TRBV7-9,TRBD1,TGTGCCAGCAGAGGAAGTCAGGGGGGGAACACTGAAGCTTTCTTT,CASRGSQGGNTEAFF
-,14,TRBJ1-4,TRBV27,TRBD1,TGTGCCAGCAGTTTTGACAGGGGTGGTGGAAAACTGTTTTTT,CASSFDRGGGKLFF
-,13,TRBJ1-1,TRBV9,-,TGTGCCAGCAGCGCGACAGTGAACACTGAAGCTTTCTTT,CASSATVNTEAFF
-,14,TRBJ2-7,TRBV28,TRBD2,TGTGCCAGCAGCCCTAGCGGGAGAATCGCCGAGCAGTACTTC,CASSPSGRIAEQYF
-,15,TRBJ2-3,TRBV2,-,TGTGCCAGCAGTGATGGTGGGGGGGCTAGAGATACGCAGTATTTT,CASSDGGGARDTQYF
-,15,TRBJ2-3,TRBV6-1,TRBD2,TGTGCCAGCAGTCCCGAAAGGGCGGGAGGAGTTACGCAGTATTTT,CASSPERAGGVTQYF
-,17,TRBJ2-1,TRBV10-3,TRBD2,TGTGCCATCAGCCCCGGGCTAGCGGGGGGGACCCACAATGAGCAGTTCTTC,CAISPGLAGGTHNEQFF
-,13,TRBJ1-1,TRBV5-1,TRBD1,TGCGCCAGCAGCTTACAGGGGCTGACTGAAGCTTTCTTT,CASSLQGLTEAFF
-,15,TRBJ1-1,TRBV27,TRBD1,TGTGCCAGCAGACGGGGGACAGGAAGAAACACTGAAGCTTTCTTT,CASRRGTGRNTEAFF
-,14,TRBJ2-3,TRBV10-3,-,TGTGCCATCTATCGAGGGGGTTACACAGATACGCAGTATTTT,CAIYRGGYTDTQYF
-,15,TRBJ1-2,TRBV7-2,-,TGTGCCAGCAGCTTAGTTAGGGGAAAGAACTATGGCTACACCTTC,CASSLVRGKNYGYTF
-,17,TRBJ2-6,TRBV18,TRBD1,TGTGCCAGCTCACCGCGGCAGGGGGCCTCTGGGGCCAACGTCCTGACTTTC,CASSPRQGASGANVLTF
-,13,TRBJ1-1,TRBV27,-,TGTGCCAGCAGTAGGCCCGGGCTTCAGCAAGCTTTCTTT,CASSRPGLQQAFF
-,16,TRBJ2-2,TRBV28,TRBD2,TGTGCCAGCAGTAAACCGGGACTAGTGAACACCGGGGAGCTGTTTTTT,CASSKPGLVNTGELFF
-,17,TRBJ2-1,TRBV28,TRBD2,TGTGCCAGCAGTTTGGACTCAGGGGCGGGAGGGTACAATGAGCAGTTCTTC,CASSLDSGAGGYNEQFF
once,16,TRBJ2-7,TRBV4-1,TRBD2,TGCGCCAGCAGCCAAGATCGAAGCGGGAGGGCCGAAGAGCAGTACTTC,CASSQDRSGRAEEQYF
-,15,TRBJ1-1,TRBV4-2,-,TGTGCCAGCAGCCAAGAAGGTCAGGAGGACACTGAAGCTTTCTTT,CASSQEGQEDTEAFF
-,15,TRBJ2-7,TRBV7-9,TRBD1,TGTGCCAGCAGCTTAGTGGGACAGATCACCTACGAGCAGTACTTC,CASSLVGQITYEQYF